A single sample is the source of the 20 T cell receptor beta chains below, sequenced in a study of monozygotic twins with inflammatory bowel disease. Each CDR3 protein gets one entry in TCRdb, which reprocessed the 5' RACE reads and gives no DNA. Its table records more than 100,000 distinct CDR3 sequences. Sequenced sample: blood. These receptors originate from a human donor with ulcerative colitis or Crohn's disease, or a healthy co-twin of an affected twin (not recorded which).

V usage is TRBV29-1 and J usage is TRBJ2-7; the D call of TRBD1 rests on TCRdb alone, since no DNA is present to check it. Germline lookup yields CDR1 SQVTM and CDR2 ANQGSEA. There are 13 residues in the CDR3. CDR3 loop: CSVEGDRSYEQYF.

V is TRBV6-6 and J is TRBJ1-5; the D gene TCRdb calls, TRBD1, cannot be checked with no DNA. Per the germline V gene, CDR1 is MNHNY and CDR2 is SVGAGI (reference sequence). The CDR3 has 14 residues. This chain's CDR3 is CASSYRGSNQPQHF.

V gene TRBV5-1 combines with J gene TRBJ2-2; TCRdb gives TRBD1 as the D gene, but with no DNA this cannot be confirmed. This CDR3 has 17 residues. Germline CDR1 SGHRS, CDR2 YFSETQ. CDR3 sequence reads: CASSLTAGQSNTGELFF.

The chain combines TRBV28 with TRBJ2-7; TCRdb's D call, TRBD2, is unchecked because there is no DNA. Looked up from germline, CDR1 is MDHEN and CDR2 is SYDVKM. The CDR3 consists of 15 residues. CDR3 residues: CASRDLLAELYEQYF.

The chain links TRBV7-2 to TRBJ2-4; with no DNA, the TCRdb D assignment of TRBD2 cannot be verified. The CDR3 contains 17 residues. Germline V gene data show CDR1 as SGHTA and CDR2 as FQGNSA. CDR3 in amino acids: CASSPGLAGGPKNIQYF. Combining the CDR3 with reference TRBV7-2 and TRBJ2-4 gives the whole variable domain GAGVSQSPSNKVTEKGKDVELRCDPISGHTALYWYRQSLGQGLEFLIYFQGNSAPDKSGLPSDRFSAERTGGSVSTLTIQRTQQEDSAVYLCASSPGLAGGPKNIQYFGAGTRLSVL.

The chain has TRBV12-3 or TRBV12-4 and TRBJ1-5. The CDR3 is 14 residues long. Here the CDR3 reads CASTEISVDQPQHF.

The rearrangement links TRBV7-2 to TRBJ2-6. The CDR3 has 16 amino acids. The germline V gene has CDR1 SGHTA and CDR2 FQGNSA. The CDR3 sequence is CASSLYLGSGANVLTF.

The rearrangement links TRBV4-3 to TRBJ2-1. Per germline, CDR1 LGHNA and CDR2 YSLEER. CDR3 length: 15 amino acids. The CDR3 is CASSQDRNSYNEQFF.

The chain uses TRBV20-1 and TRBJ2-3; as DNA is missing, the TRBD2 call by TCRdb cannot be tested. The germline CDR1 and CDR2 sequences are DFQATT and SNEGSKA (reference sequence). There are 12 residues in the CDR3. The CDR3 region is CAAGGSTDTQYF.

CDR3 region: CASTRGDTQYF. The genes are TRBV12-3 or TRBV12-4 and TRBJ2-5. The CDR3 length is 11 residues.

The chain combines TRBV20-1 with TRBJ2-1; TCRdb designates TRBD1, a call that cannot be tested without DNA. Per the germline V gene, CDR1 is DFQATT and CDR2 is SNEGSKA (reference sequence). This CDR3 region has 14 residues. This chain's CDR3 is CSARVPGGVNEQFF.

By frequency, this clonotype registers medium-sized (0.01 to 0.1%). V is TRBV29-1 and J is TRBJ2-7; TCRdb's assignment of TRBD2 cannot be checked, as there is no DNA. CDR1 and CDR2 (germline): SQVTM, ANQGSEA. The CDR3 extends over 13 amino acids. CDR3 loop: CSVGGGYSYEQYF.

V is TRBV20-1 and J is TRBJ1-5; no DNA is available, so the TRBD1 call from TCRdb remains unchecked. Germline values: CDR1 DFQATT, CDR2 SNEGSKA (reference sequence). The CDR3 runs to 13 residues. The CDR3 sequence: CSAAGTGNQPQHF.

This sequence joins TRBV4-3 and TRBJ1-6; TCRdb proposes TRBD1, but this gene call is untestable without DNA. Germline V gene sequence: CDR1 LGHNA, CDR2 YSLEER. The CDR3 is 15 residues long. Here the CDR3 reads CASSQDRTGARPLHF.

The chain carries TRBV29-1 and TRBJ1-2; TCRdb returns TRBD1, unconfirmable since there is no DNA. The CDR3 consists of 12 residues. The germline V gene encodes CDR1 SQVTM and CDR2 ANQGSEA. The chain's CDR3 is CSVLGGTPGYTF.

V is TRBV20-1 and J is TRBJ1-5; absent DNA, TCRdb's TRBD1 call cannot be checked. Per the germline V gene, CDR1 is DFQATT and CDR2 is SNEGSKA (reference sequence). This CDR3 has 20 amino acids. This CDR3 is CSARVRVRGRVTVGNQPQHF.

The V and J genes are TRBV12-3 or TRBV12-4 and TRBJ2-7; TCRdb names TRBD2, which stays unverified in the absence of DNA. The CDR3 is made up of 14 amino acids. This CDR3 is CASRPYSGGFEQYF.

J is TRBJ2-6 and V is TRBV28; with no DNA, the TCRdb D assignment of TRBD1 cannot be verified. The CDR3 runs to 18 residues. CDR1 and CDR2 from the germline V gene are MDHEN and SYDVKM. The chain's CDR3 is CASSLRGIILSGANVLTF.

The rearrangement joins TRBV6-5 to TRBJ2-7. In germline, CDR1 is MNHEY, CDR2 SVGAGI. The CDR3 is made up of 14 amino acids. This chain's CDR3 is CASSYSPQSYEQYF.

The chain joins TRBV14 to TRBJ2-2. The CDR3 covers 14 residues. Germline loops: CDR1 SGHDN, CDR2 FVKESK. The CDR3 is CASSQVLRAAELFF.